This record concerns one T cell receptor (beta chain) sequence. Its antigen is unknown. The entry originates in a study of T cell repertoires in cytomegalovirus infection. Study in general: The authors relied on CMV epitopes, both recently identified HLA-C-restricted and well-studied HLA-B-restricted. Indications of both CMV infection and matching HLA type were provided by public TCR beta signatures. Broader study findings: Cumulated frequencies of public TCR beta families served to identify carriers of CMV plus the relevant HLA. The ex vivo response was dominated by HLA-C-restricted CMV-specific TCR beta clonotypes.

The V end was cut by 6 bases, the J end by 0 bases, with 6 bases between. In germline, CDR1 is DFQATT, CDR2 SNEGSKA (reference sequence). This CDR3 has 12 residues. Each CDR3 protein is one row after TCRdb ran MiXCR on the reads. The profile shows 550,000 to 850,000 distinct CDR3 sequences, roughly a third of them singletons. Sample: cultured PBMCs, taken from culture after CMV antigen stimulation. The chain couples TRBV20-1 to TRBJ2-1; D uncertain. This TCR came from a human donor in good health (CMV status not recorded). Some clones in this sample may be carry-over from other donors' samples. CDR3 in DNA: TGCAGTGCCGCGGCCTCCTACAATGAGCAGTTCTTC. Translation: CSAAASYNEQFF.